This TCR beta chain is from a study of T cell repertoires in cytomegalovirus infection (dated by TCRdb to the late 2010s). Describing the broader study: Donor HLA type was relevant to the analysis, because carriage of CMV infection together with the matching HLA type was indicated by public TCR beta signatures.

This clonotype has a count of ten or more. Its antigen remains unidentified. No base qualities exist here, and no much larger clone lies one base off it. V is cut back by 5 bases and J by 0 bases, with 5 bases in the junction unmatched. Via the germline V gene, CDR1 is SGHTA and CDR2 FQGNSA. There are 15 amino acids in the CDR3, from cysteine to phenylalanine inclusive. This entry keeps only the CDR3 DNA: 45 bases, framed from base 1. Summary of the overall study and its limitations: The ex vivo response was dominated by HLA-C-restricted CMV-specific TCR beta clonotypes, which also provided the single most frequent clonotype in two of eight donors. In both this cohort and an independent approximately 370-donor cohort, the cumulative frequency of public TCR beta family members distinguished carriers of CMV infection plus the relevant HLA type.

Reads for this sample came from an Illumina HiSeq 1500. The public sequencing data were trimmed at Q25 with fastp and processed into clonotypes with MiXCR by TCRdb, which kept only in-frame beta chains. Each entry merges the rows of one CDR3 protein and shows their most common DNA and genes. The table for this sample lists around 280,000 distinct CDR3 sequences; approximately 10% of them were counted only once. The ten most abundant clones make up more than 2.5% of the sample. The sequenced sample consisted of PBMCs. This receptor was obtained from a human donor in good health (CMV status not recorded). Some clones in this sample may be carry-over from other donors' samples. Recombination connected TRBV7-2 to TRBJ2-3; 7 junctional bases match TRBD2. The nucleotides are TGTGCCAGCAGCCCCGGGCGGGGGAGCACAGATACGCAGTATTTT. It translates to CASSPGRGSTDTQYF.